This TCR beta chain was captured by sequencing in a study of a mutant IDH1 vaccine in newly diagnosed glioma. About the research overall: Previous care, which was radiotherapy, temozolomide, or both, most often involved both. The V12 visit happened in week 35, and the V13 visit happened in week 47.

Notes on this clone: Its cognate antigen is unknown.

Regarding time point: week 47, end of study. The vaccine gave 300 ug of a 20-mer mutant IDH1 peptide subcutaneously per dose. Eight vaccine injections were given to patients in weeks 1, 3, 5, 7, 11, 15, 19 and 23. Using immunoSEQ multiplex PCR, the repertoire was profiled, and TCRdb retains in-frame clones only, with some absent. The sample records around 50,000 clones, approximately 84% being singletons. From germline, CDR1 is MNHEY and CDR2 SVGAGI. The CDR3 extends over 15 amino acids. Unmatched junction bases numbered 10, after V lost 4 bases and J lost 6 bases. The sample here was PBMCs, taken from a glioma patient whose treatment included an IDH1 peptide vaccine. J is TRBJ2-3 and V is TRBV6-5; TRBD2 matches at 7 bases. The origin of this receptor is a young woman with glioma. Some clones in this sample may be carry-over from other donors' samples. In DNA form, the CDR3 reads TGTGCCAGCAGTTCACGCCGAGGGACTACCGATACGCAGTATTTT. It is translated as CASSSRRGTTDTQYF.